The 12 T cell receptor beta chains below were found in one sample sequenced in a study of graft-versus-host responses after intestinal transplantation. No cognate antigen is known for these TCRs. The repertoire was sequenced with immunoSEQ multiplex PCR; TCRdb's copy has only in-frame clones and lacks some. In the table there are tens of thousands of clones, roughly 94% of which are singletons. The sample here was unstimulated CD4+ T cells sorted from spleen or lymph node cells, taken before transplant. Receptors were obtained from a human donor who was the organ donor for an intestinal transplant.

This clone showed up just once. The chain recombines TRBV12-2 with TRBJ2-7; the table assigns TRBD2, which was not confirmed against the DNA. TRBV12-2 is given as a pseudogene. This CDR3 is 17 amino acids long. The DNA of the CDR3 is TGTGCAAGTCGCTTAGAGGCTAGCGGGGAAGGTTCCTACGAGCAGTACTTC. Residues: CASRLEASGEGSYEQYF.

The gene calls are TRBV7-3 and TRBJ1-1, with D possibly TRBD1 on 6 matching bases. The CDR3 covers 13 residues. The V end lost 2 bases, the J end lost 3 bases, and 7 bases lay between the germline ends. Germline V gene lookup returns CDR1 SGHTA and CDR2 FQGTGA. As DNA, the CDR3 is TGTGCCAGCAGCTTATCAGGGGACACTGAAGCTTTCTTT. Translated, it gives CASSLSGDTEAFF.

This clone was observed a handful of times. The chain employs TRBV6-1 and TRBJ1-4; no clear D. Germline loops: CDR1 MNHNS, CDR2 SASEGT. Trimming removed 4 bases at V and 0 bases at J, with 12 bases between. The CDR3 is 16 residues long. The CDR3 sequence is CASSGRVSATNEKLFF. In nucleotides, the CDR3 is TGTGCCAGCAGTGGACGGGTCAGCGCAACTAATGAAAAACTGTTTTTT.

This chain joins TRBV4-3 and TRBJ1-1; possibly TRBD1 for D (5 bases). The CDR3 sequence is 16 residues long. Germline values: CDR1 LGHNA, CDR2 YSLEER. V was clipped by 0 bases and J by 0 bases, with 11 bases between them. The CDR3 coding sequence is TGCGCCAGCAGCCAAGAGTGGGGACGGGTGAACACTGAAGCTTTCTTT. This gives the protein CASSQEWGRVNTEAFF.

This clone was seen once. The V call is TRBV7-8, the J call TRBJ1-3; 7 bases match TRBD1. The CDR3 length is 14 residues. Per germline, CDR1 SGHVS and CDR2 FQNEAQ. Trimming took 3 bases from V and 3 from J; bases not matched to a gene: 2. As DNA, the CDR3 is TGTGCCAGCAGCTTCACAGGGGTTGGAAACACCATATATTTT. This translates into CASSFTGVGNTIYF.

For the CDR3, the DNA is TGTGCCAGCTCAGTTCGGTGGCAGGGGGGCAATCAGCCCCAGCATTTT. This translates into CASSVRWQGGNQPQHF. This chain links TRBV2 with TRBJ1-5, with 7 bases lining up with TRBD1. CDR1 and CDR2 (germline): SNHLY, FYNNEI. This CDR3 has 16 residues. V trimming: 8 bases; J trimming: 2 bases; junction bases outside the gene matches: 12.

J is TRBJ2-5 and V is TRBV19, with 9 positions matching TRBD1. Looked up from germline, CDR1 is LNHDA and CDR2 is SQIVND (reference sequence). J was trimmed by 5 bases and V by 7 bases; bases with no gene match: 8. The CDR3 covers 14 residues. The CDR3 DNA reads TGTGCCAGTAATTTGGGACAGGGAGGGGAGACCCAGTACTTC. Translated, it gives CASNLGQGGETQYF.

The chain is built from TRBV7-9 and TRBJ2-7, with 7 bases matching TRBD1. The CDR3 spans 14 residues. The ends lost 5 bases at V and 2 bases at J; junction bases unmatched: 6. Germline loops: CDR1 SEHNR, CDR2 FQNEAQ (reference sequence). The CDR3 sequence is CASSPRQGTYEQYF. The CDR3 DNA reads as TGTGCCAGCAGCCCTAGACAGGGTACCTACGAGCAGTACTTC.

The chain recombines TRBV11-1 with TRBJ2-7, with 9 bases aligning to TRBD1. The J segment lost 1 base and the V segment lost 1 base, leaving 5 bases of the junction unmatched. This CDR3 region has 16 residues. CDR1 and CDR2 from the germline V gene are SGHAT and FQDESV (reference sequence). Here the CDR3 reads CASSLGGTGYSYEQYF. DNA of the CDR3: TGTGCCAGCAGCTTAGGAGGGACAGGGTATTCCTACGAGCAGTACTTC.

The CDR3 loop reads CASSSTKGGSSYEQYF. CDR3 nucleotides: TGTGCCAGCAGCTCGACAAAGGGTGGGAGCTCCTACGAGCAGTACTTC. The chain couples TRBV7-9 to TRBJ2-7, with D possibly matching TRBD2 (5 bases). The CDR3 is 16 residues long. Trimming shortened V by 4 bases and J by 0 bases, and 16 bases separated the two germline ends. Looked up from germline, CDR1 is SEHNR and CDR2 is FQNEAQ (reference sequence).

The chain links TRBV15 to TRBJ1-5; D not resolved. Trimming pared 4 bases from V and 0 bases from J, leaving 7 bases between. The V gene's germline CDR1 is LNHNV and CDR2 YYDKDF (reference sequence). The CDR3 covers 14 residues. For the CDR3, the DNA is TGTGCCACCAGCAAAACAGATAGCAATCAGCCCCAGCATTTT. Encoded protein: CATSKTDSNQPQHF. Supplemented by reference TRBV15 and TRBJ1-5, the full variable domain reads DAMVIQNPRYQVTQFGKPVTLSCSQTLNHNVMYWYQQKSSQAPKLLFHYYDKDFNNEADTPDNFQSRRPNTSFCFLDIRSPGLGDTAMYLCATSKTDSNQPQHFGDGTRLSIL.

This CDR3 is CASSRGTISGNTIYF. The CDR3 bases are TGTGCCAGCAGCCGAGGGACTATCTCTGGAAACACCATATATTTT. The V gene is TRBV5-6, the J gene TRBJ1-3, with a tentative D call TRBD1 (5 bases). V was shortened by 4 bases and J by 0 bases, with 11 bases between the two germline ends. This CDR3 has 15 amino acids. Germline CDR1 reads SGHDT; CDR2 reads YYEEEE.